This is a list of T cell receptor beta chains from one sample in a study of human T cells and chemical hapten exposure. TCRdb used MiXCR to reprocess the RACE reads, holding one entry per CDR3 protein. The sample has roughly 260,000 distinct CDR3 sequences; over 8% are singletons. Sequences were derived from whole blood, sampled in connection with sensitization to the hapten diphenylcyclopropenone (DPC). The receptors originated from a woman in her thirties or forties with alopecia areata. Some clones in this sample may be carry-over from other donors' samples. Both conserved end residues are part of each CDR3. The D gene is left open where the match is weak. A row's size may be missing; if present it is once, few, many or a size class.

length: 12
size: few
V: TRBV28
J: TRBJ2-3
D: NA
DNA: TGTGCCAGCACAGGGATCACAGATACGCAGTATTTT
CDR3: CASTGITDTQYF

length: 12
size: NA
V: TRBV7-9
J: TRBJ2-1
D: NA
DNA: TGTGCCAGCACCGACGATAGCGGTGAGCAGTTCTTC
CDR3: CASTDDSGEQFF

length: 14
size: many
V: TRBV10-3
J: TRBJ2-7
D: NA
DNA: TGTGCCATCAGGACGGGTCCCGAATCCTACGAGCAGTACTTC
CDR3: CAIRTGPESYEQYF

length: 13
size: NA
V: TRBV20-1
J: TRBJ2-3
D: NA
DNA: TGCAGTGCGACCTGGGACAGCACAGATACGCAGTATTTT
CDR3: CSATWDSTDTQYF

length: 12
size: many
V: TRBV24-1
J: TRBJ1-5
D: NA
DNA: TGTGCCACCAGTGATTTAAACCAGCCCCAGCATTTT
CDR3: CATSDLNQPQHF

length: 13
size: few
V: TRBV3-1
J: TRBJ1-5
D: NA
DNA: TGTGCCAGCAGCCCGGTGGGCAATCAGCCCCAGCATTTT
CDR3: CASSPVGNQPQHF

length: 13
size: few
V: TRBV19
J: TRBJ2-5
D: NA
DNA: TGTGCCAGTCGCAGGGGAGCGGGGGAGACCCAGTACTTC
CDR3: CASRRGAGETQYF

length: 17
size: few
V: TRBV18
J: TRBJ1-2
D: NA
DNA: TGTGCCAGCTCACCACCATGGCAAGACTTTTCCGTCTATGGCTACACCTTC
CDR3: CASSPPWQDFSVYGYTF

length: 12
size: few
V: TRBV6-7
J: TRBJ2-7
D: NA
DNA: TGTGCCAGCAGTCGGTGCTCCTACGAGCAGTACTTC
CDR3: CASSRCSYEQYF

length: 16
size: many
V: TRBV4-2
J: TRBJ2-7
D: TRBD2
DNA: TGTGCCAGCAGCCAAGCCGGCGGCGGGAGTTTGTACGAGCAGTACTTC
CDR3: CASSQAGGGSLYEQYF

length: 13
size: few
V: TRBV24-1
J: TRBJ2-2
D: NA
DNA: TGTGCCACCACGGGACCTCACACCGGGGAGCTGTTTTTT
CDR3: CATTGPHTGELFF

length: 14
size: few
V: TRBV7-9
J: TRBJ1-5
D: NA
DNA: TGTGCCAGCAGCTTAGGCAGCTTCAATCAGCCCCAGCATTTT
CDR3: CASSLGSFNQPQHF